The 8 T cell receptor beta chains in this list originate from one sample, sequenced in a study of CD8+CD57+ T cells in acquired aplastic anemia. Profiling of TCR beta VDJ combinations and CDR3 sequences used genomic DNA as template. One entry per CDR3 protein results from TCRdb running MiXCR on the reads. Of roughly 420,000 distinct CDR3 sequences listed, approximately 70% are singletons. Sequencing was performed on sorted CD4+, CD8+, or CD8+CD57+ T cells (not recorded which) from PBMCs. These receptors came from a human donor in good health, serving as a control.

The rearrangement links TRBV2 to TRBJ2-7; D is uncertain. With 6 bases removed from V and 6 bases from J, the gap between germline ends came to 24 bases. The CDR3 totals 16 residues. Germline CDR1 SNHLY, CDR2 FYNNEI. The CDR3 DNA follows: TGTGCCAGCAGGTCTAAGGGCGGCCTCACCGCGGCCGAGCAGTACTTC. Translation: CASRSKGGLTAAEQYF.

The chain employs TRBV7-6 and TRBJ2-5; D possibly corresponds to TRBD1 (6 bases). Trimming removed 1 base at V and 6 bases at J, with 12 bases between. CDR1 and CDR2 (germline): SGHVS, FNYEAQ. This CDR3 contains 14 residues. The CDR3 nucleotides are TGTGCCAGCAGCTTAGGAGGGGGATTAAAGACCCAGTACTTC. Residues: CASSLGGGLKTQYF.

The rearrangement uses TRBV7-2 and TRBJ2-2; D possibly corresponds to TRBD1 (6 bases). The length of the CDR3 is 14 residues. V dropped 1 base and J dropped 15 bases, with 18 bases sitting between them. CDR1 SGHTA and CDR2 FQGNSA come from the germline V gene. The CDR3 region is CASSLVTGPGYVFF. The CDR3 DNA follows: TGTGCCAGCAGCTTAGTGACAGGACCCGGGTACGTGTTTTTT.

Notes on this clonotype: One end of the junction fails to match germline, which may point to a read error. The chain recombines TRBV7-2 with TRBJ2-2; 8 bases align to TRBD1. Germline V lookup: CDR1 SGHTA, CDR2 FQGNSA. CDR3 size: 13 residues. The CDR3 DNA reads TGTGCCAGCAGCGCCAGGGGGCGCGGGGAGCTGTTTTTC. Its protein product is CASSARGRGELFF.

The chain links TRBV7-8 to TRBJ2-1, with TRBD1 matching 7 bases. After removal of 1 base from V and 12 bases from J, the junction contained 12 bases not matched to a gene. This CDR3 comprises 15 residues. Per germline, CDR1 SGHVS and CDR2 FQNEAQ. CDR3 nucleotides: TGTGCCAGCAGCTTAGATGCTCAGGGGGACCAGCCGCAGTTCTTC. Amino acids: CASSLDAQGDQPQFF.

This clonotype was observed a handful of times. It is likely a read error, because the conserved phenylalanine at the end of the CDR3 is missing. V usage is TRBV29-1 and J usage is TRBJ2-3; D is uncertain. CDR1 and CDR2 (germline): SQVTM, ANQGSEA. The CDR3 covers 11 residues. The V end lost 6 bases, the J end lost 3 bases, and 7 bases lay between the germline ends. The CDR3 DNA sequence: TGCAGCGTAGACGGGACAGATACGCAGTATTCT. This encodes CSVDGTDTQYS.

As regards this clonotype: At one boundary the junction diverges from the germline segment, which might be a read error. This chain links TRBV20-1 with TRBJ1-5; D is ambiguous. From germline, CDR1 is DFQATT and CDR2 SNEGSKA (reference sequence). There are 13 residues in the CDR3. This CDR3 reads CSVRVPLGQPQHF. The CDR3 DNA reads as TGCAGTGTTAGAGTGCCCCTGGGTCAGCCCCAGCATTTT.

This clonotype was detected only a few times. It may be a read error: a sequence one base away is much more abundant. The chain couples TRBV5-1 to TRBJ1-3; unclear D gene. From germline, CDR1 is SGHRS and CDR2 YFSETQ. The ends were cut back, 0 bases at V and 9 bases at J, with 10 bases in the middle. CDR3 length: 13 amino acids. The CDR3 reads CASSLGPQSTIYF. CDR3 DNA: TGCGCCAGCAGCTTGGGACCTCAAAGCACCATATATTTT.